The clone carrying this TCR beta chain was found once. What it binds is not known. The PCR had 60 Vbeta and 13 Jbeta primers. Profiled with immunoSEQ multiplex PCR; TCRdb holds only in-frame clones, not every one. Here the sample spans around 300,000 clones, 65% to 85% being singletons. This specimen belongs to a study of cytomegalovirus exposure and HLA in healthy donors. Turning to the study itself: Assignment to the Caucasian-associated ancestry cluster applied to approximately 80% of the approximately 400 genotyped donors.

Study-wide findings and caveats: HLA-A and HLA-B allele assignments for most subjects were reportedly predicted accurately using TCR beta sequences.

The ends lost 0 bases at V and 1 base at J; junction bases unmatched: 4. The CDR3 loop spans 16 amino acids. Germline lookup yields CDR1 ENHRY and CDR2 SYGVKD. The chain recombines TRBV10-3 with TRBJ1-1; the match to TRBD1 covers 8 bases. The source material was PBMCs. The sequence was obtained from a female donor in good health and CMV-seronegative. CDR3 sequence reads: CAISESPGQENTEAFF. In DNA form, the CDR3 reads TGTGCCATCAGTGAGTCCCCGGGACAGGAGAACACTGAAGCTTTCTTT.